Following are 12 T cell receptor beta chains from one sample sequenced in a study of OX40 agonist ivuxolimab in advanced cancers. Profiling relied on immunoSEQ multiplex PCR, and the TCRdb table lists in-frame clones only, not all of them. The sample includes over 45,000 clones, about 89% of them seen just once. Material: CD4+ or CD8+ T cells sorted from blood, obtained in a trial of the OX40 agonist ivuxolimab. The receptors come from an adult with an advanced solid tumor such as melanoma, head and neck, liver or kidney cancer.

The chain couples TRBV19 to TRBJ1-5, with D hard to call. CDR3 length: 14 residues. V shed 1 base and J shed 4 bases, with 8 bases lying between them. Germline loops: CDR1 LNHDA, CDR2 SQIVND (reference sequence). The CDR3 region is CASSIAGENQPQHF. The CDR3 bases are TGTGCCAGTAGTATAGCCGGGGAAAATCAGCCCCAGCATTTT.

The chain links TRBV7-3 to TRBJ2-4, with 7 bases matching TRBD2. This CDR3 contains 14 residues. V lost 5 bases and J lost 3; bases outside the gene matches: 4. The germline CDR1 and CDR2 sequences are SGHTA and FQGTGA. CDR3 sequence reads: CASSPGLDKNIQYF. In DNA form, the CDR3 reads TGTGCCAGCAGCCCTGGACTAGACAAAAACATTCAGTACTTC.

The V and J genes are TRBV5-1 and TRBJ2-1, with TRBD2 identical over 15 bases. The trim removed 3 bases at V and 10 bases at J, leaving 5 bases unmatched. CDR3 length equals 15 residues. The V gene's germline CDR1 is SGHRS and CDR2 YFSETQ. The CDR3: CASSSGLAGGREQFF. Written as DNA, the CDR3 is TGCGCCAGCAGCTCTGGACTAGCGGGGGGGCGCGAGCAGTTCTTC.

V and J are TRBV6-1 and TRBJ1-2; a possible D gene is TRBD1 (6 bases). CDR3 size: 14 residues. Germline lookup yields CDR1 MNHNS and CDR2 SASEGT. With 1 base removed from V and 5 bases from J, the gap between germline ends came to 11 bases. The CDR3 spells CASSEGWGQYGYTF. The CDR3 DNA is TGTGCCAGCAGTGAAGGGTGGGGACAATATGGCTACACCTTC.

The rearrangement uses TRBV7-9 and TRBJ1-1; D perhaps matches TRBD1 (5 bases). V was shortened by 2 bases and J by 10 bases, with 23 bases between the two germline ends. The CDR3 is 16 amino acids. The germline V gene has CDR1 SEHNR and CDR2 FQNEAQ (reference sequence). This CDR3 reads CASSLRGGQFGAIAFF. The CDR3 coding sequence is TGTGCCAGCAGCTTACGGGGTGGGCAGTTCGGGGCGATAGCTTTCTTT. Full variable domain (outside the CDR3, taken from reference TRBV7-9 and TRBJ1-1): DTGVSQNPRHKITKRGQNVTFRCDPISEHNRLYWYRQTLGQGPEFLTYFQNEAQLEKSRLLSDRFSAERPKGSFSTLEIQRTEQGDSAMYLCASSLRGGQFGAIAFFGQGTRLTVV.

V gene TRBV6-6 combines with J gene TRBJ2-2; 8 bases are shared with TRBD1. The CDR3 covers 15 residues. Looked up from germline, CDR1 is MNHNY and CDR2 is SVGAGI (reference sequence). With V trimmed by 6 bases and J by 1 base, 4 bases remained unmatched. CDR3 sequence (DNA): TGTGCCAGCAGATCCGGGACAGGGAACACCGGGGAGCTGTTTTTT. Amino acid sequence: CASRSGTGNTGELFF.

This clone was detected a few times. This chain uses TRBV15 with TRBJ2-7; D gene uncertain. Per the germline V gene, CDR1 is LNHNV and CDR2 is YYDKDF (reference sequence). Between the trimmed V and J ends, which lost 0 bases and 7 bases, there was a span of 10 bases. The CDR3 loop spans 13 amino acids. CDR3 DNA sequence: TGTGCCACCAGCAGAGAGGACCGTATGGAGCAGTACTTC. Its translation is CATSREDRMEQYF.

The chain recombines TRBV7-3 with TRBJ2-2, with 14 bases fitting TRBD2. The CDR3 covers 18 residues. J gave up 2 bases and V 5 bases, and 7 bases lay outside the gene matches. Per germline, CDR1 SGHTA and CDR2 FQGTGA. The CDR3 loop reads CASSPGTSGGPNTGELFF. The CDR3, as DNA: TGTGCCAGCAGCCCCGGGACTAGCGGGGGCCCAAACACCGGGGAGCTGTTTTTT.

This chain links TRBV11-2 with TRBJ2-7; perhaps TRBD2 as D (6 bases). V dropped 4 bases and J dropped 0 bases, with 16 bases sitting between them. The CDR3 is made up of 16 amino acids. Germline V CDR1 and CDR2: SGHAT, FQNNGV. As DNA, the CDR3 is TGTGCCAGCAGCTCCGGTGGGACTTCCTACTCCTACGAGCAGTACTTC. It translates to CASSSGGTSYSYEQYF.

This chain connects TRBV4-1 to TRBJ2-1; 10 bases map to TRBD2. Germline CDR1 MGHRA, CDR2 YSYEKL. With 2 bases clipped from V and 9 bases from J, the junction kept 7 bases outside the gene matches. CDR3 length: 15 amino acids. CDR3 nucleotide sequence: TGCGCCAGCAGCCAAAATAGCGGGAGGCTGGGTGAGCAGTTCTTC. As protein: CASSQNSGRLGEQFF.

The gene calls are TRBV6-1 and TRBJ2-7; tentatively, D is TRBD1 or TRBD2 (5 bases each). The ends were cut back, 6 bases at V and 0 bases at J, with 12 bases in the middle. The CDR3 is 14 residues long. Germline loops: CDR1 MNHNS, CDR2 SASEGT. CDR3 nucleotides: TGTGCCAGCAGACCGGGACCGAACTCCTACGAGCAGTACTTC. Amino acids: CASRPGPNSYEQYF.

CDR3 nucleotides: TGTGCCAGCAGTTTCGCGGGATCTTCCTACAATGAGCAGTTCTTC. This encodes CASSFAGSSYNEQFF. The chain recombines TRBV27 with TRBJ2-1; TRBD2 is a possible D gene (6 bases). Trimming took off 3 bases at V and 1 base at J, with 10 bases between the two ends. Germline assignment: CDR1 MNHEY and CDR2 SMNVEV (reference sequence). The CDR3 has 15 amino acids.